The 6 T cell receptor beta chains in this list originate from one sample, sequenced in a study of blood T cell repertoires in COVID-19. Sequencing was performed with immunoSEQ multiplex PCR; in TCRdb, only in-frame clones are kept and a portion is missing. The sample holds 100,000 to 120,000 clones, 88% seen once. Sequencing was carried out using peripheral blood. Every receptor here comes from a human donor in a cohort sampled during active COVID-19.

The chain recombines TRBV28 with TRBJ1-2; TRBD1 matches at 7 bases. Trimming at V came to 6 bases and at J to 0 bases, leaving 4 bases not matched to a gene. In germline, CDR1 is MDHEN, CDR2 SYDVKM. This CDR3 is 14 amino acids long. DNA of the CDR3: TGTGCCAGCAGCAACAGGGGCGCTAACTATGGCTACACCTTC. Protein product: CASSNRGANYGYTF.

The gene calls are TRBV18 and TRBJ2-1; weak D call: TRBD1 (5 bases). The germline CDR1 and CDR2 sequences are KGHSH and LQKENI. The CDR3 totals 14 residues. Between the trimmed V and J ends, which lost 5 bases and 5 bases, there was a span of 13 bases. In nucleotides, the CDR3 is TGTGCCAGCTCATCGTTTGACAGAAACAATGAGCAGTTCTTC. It yields the protein CASSSFDRNNEQFF.

About this clone: Germline and junction disagree at one end, which may indicate a read error. The chain carries TRBV5-1 and TRBJ2-3, with 8 bases lining up with TRBD2. CDR1 SGHRS and CDR2 YFSETQ come from the germline V gene. The CDR3 totals 18 residues. CDR3 bases: TGCGCCCGCAGCTTGGCCGGGGGGGGCCTACTCCTCACAGATACGCAGTATTTT. It encodes CARSLAGGGLLLTDTQYF.

This chain links TRBV4-1 with TRBJ2-2, with D perhaps matching TRBD2 (6 bases). V lost 2 bases and J 1 base, leaving 17 bases between the germline ends. The germline CDR1 and CDR2 sequences are MGHRA and YSYEKL. The CDR3 consists of 18 residues. The CDR3 DNA reads as TGCGCCAGCAGCCAAAGGGGAGCCGGGACTCTGAACACCGGGGAGCTGTTTTTT. Translated: CASSQRGAGTLNTGELFF.

This rearrangement joins TRBV5-1 to TRBJ2-7; 7 positions match TRBD2. This CDR3 contains 16 residues. Per germline, CDR1 SGHRS and CDR2 YFSETQ. With 2 bases clipped from V and 0 bases from J, the junction kept 8 bases outside the gene matches. CDR3 coding DNA: TGCGCCAGCAGCTTTGGCTCATGGGACTACTCCTACGAGCAGTACTTC. This gives the protein CASSFGSWDYSYEQYF.

This chain connects TRBV10-1 to TRBJ2-7, with D tentatively TRBD2 (6 bases). The CDR3 is 14 residues long. Deletions cut 6 bases from V and 2 bases from J, with 14 bases between. Looked up from germline, CDR1 is WNHNN and CDR2 is SYGVQD (reference sequence). The CDR3 DNA sequence: TGCGCCAGCAGCTCGGGAGTAGGGGCCTACGAGCAGTACTTC. Amino acid sequence: CASSSGVGAYEQYF.